Listed below are T cell receptor beta chains from one sample, sequenced in a study of neoadjuvant nivolumab and ipilimumab in lung cancer. Using immunoSEQ multiplex PCR, the repertoire was profiled, and TCRdb retains in-frame clones only, with some absent. The table records over 25,000 clones, roughly three quarters of them present only once. Sequencing was performed on tumor tissue, taken after neoadjuvant nivolumab, alone or with ipilimumab, at or shortly before surgery. The receptors originated from an adult with non-small cell lung cancer. Both conserved end residues are part of each CDR3. Each record gives: V gene, J gene, clone size, D gene, CDR3 protein, CDR3 DNA. A D gene is named only where the DNA matches it firmly. Clone sizes are given selectively: once, few, many, or a class where the clone is expanded.

TRBV15,TRBJ1-6,.,.,CATARTDGNSPLHF,TGTGCCACCGCCCGGACAGACGGGAATTCACCCCTCCACTTT
TRBV6-6,TRBJ2-7,.,TRBD1,CASSNGQGNYEQYF,TGTGCCAGCAGCAACGGACAGGGTAACTACGAGCAGTACTTC
TRBV10-3,TRBJ1-1,.,.,CAITGDRGTEAFF,TGTGCCATCACAGGGGACCGTGGCACTGAAGCTTTCTTT
TRBV5-1,TRBJ2-7,.,.,CASSAGHRDSQQYF,TGCGCCAGCAGCGCGGGACACCGCGACAGCCAGCAGTACTTC
TRBV6-5,TRBJ2-6,.,.,CASSWLRAGANVLTF,TGTGCCAGCAGTTGGCTTAGGGCTGGGGCCAACGTCCTGACTTTC
TRBV7-9,TRBJ2-3,once,TRBD2,CASSRGLADGTQYF,TGTGCCAGCAGCAGGGGACTAGCGGACGGTACGCAGTATTTT
TRBV2,TRBJ2-1,.,TRBD2,CASLLRGGVDEQFF,TGTGCCAGCCTCCTCCGGGGGGGCGTCGATGAGCAGTTCTTC
TRBV5-4,TRBJ1-6,.,TRBD1,CASSPSGQGDNSPLHF,TGTGCCAGCAGCCCATCTGGACAGGGGGATAATTCACCCCTCCACTTT
TRBV7-3,TRBJ1-6,.,TRBD1,CASSLSGQGTNSPLHF,TGTGCCAGCAGCTTGTCCGGACAGGGGACTAATTCACCCCTCCACTTT
TRBV7-2,TRBJ1-2,once,TRBD1,CASSPQGSRNYGYTF,TGTGCCAGCAGCCCACAGGGGAGCCGTAACTATGGCTACACCTTC
TRBV7-2,TRBJ2-5,.,.,CASSLEFFQETQYF,TGTGCCAGCAGCTTAGAGTTTTTCCAAGAGACCCAGTACTTC
TRBV7-8,TRBJ1-2,.,TRBD1,CASSLSRWDRAFNGYTF,TGTGCCAGCAGCCTAAGCCGATGGGACAGGGCATTTAATGGCTACACCTTC
TRBV9,TRBJ2-2,.,TRBD1,CASSVGTGARTGELFF,TGTGCCAGCAGCGTAGGGACAGGGGCTCGAACCGGGGAGCTGTTTTTT
TRBV5-6,TRBJ2-7,.,TRBD1,CASKPTGGRVDEQYF,TGTGCCAGCAAGCCCACAGGGGGGCGAGTCGACGAGCAGTACTTC
TRBV5-1,TRBJ2-2,.,TRBD1,CASSLLGQGTQSNTGELFF,TGCGCCAGCAGCTTGCTGGGACAGGGGACCCAATCGAACACCGGGGAGCTGTTTTTT
TRBV10-3,TRBJ2-1,.,.,CAITGTGVYYNEQFF,TGTGCCATCACAGGAACGGGGGTTTACTACAATGAGCAGTTCTTC
TRBV4-1,TRBJ1-5,.,TRBD1,CASSPGTDPSQPQHF,TGCGCCAGCAGCCCAGGGACAGATCCCTCTCAGCCCCAGCATTTT
TRBV10-2,TRBJ2-2,.,.,CASSGSGELFF,TGCGCCAGCAGTGGGTCGGGGGAGCTGTTTTTT
TRBV7-9,TRBJ2-1,few,TRBD2,CASSLGTSGGFHEQFF,TGTGCCAGCAGTTTAGGGACTAGCGGGGGGTTCCATGAGCAGTTCTTC
TRBV4-1,TRBJ2-2,.,TRBD2,CASSQLGLANTGELFF,TGCGCCAGCAGCCAACTCGGACTAGCGAACACCGGGGAGCTGTTTTTT
TRBV7-2,TRBJ2-5,.,TRBD2,CASSVRAAGWETQYF,TGTGCCAGCAGCGTCCGGGCAGCGGGGTGGGAGACCCAGTACTTC
TRBV2,TRBJ1-2,.,.,CASSGTFYGYTF,TGTGCCAGCAGTGGGACCTTCTATGGCTACACCTTC
TRBV27,TRBJ1-5,.,.,CASSLSRLNQPQHF,TGTGCCAGCAGTTTAAGTCGGCTGAATCAGCCCCAGCATTTT
TRBV7-9,TRBJ1-1,.,.,CASSLALAGTNTEAFF,TGTGCCAGCAGCTTAGCGCTGGCAGGGACCAACACTGAAGCTTTCTTT
TRBV11-2,TRBJ2-3,few,.,CASSLGSGDTQYF,TGTGCCAGCAGCTTAGGAAGCGGAGATACGCAGTATTTT
TRBV5-1,TRBJ1-1,.,.,CASSLASGVGAFF,TGCGCCAGCAGCTTGGCCTCCGGGGTTGGAGCTTTCTTT
TRBV5-1,TRBJ1-3,few,.,CASSLDRTGNTIYF,TGCGCCAGCAGCTTGGACAGGACTGGAAACACCATATATTTT
TRBV18,TRBJ2-2,few,.,CASSQGTGELFF,TGTGCCAGCTCACAGGGCACCGGGGAGCTGTTTTTT
TRBV7-2,TRBJ1-6,.,.,CASSTDSSNSPLHF,TGTGCCAGCAGCACGGACAGTTCTAATTCACCCCTCCACTTT
TRBV11-2,TRBJ2-1,.,TRBD2,CASSSRLAGIYNEQFF,TGTGCCAGCAGCTCCCGACTAGCGGGGATATACAATGAGCAGTTCTTC
TRBV6-1,TRBJ1-5,.,.,CASSEGGMGNQPQHF,TGTGCCAGCAGTGAAGGGGGAATGGGCAATCAGCCCCAGCATTTT
TRBV18,TRBJ1-1,.,.,CASSPFGAGNTEAFF,TGTGCCAGCTCACCTTTTGGCGCAGGGAACACTGAAGCTTTCTTT
TRBV6-6,TRBJ2-3,.,TRBD1,CASRQGGTDTQYF,TGTGCCAGCAGACAGGGGGGCACAGATACGCAGTATTTT
TRBV11-1,TRBJ2-6,.,.,CASSAGQVSGANVLTF,TGTGCCAGCAGCGCCGGACAAGTCTCTGGGGCCAACGTCCTGACTTTC
TRBV11-2,TRBJ2-2,.,.,CASSPGGVNTGELFF,TGTGCCAGCAGCCCCGGTGGGGTGAACACCGGGGAGCTGTTTTTT
TRBV13,TRBJ1-3,.,.,CASSVRVHGNTIYF,TGTGCCAGCAGCGTCAGGGTGCATGGAAACACCATATATTTT
TRBV30,TRBJ1-2,.,TRBD1,CAWSAGQGVGYTF,TGTGCCTGGAGTGCCGGACAGGGAGTTGGCTACACCTTC
TRBV5-4,TRBJ2-7,.,.,CASSPGRGAYEQYF,TGTGCCAGCAGCCCCGGCAGGGGTGCCTACGAGCAGTACTTC
TRBV18,TRBJ1-1,.,.,CASSPGAHTEAFF,TGTGCCAGCTCACCAGGAGCCCACACTGAAGCTTTCTTT
TRBV11-2,TRBJ2-5,.,.,CASSLDSGIWETQYF,TGTGCCAGCAGCTTAGATAGTGGAATCTGGGAGACCCAGTACTTC
TRBV2,TRBJ2-4,few,TRBD2,CASSEAHGGWGNIQYF,TGTGCCAGCAGTGAAGCCCACGGGGGGTGGGGGAACATTCAGTACTTC
TRBV7-2,TRBJ1-2,few,.,CASSLMAGEGYGYTF,TGTGCCAGCAGCTTAATGGCAGGCGAGGGCTATGGCTACACCTTC
TRBV28,TRBJ1-2,.,.,CASGIQGVRDGYTF,TGTGCCAGCGGTATACAGGGTGTTCGGGATGGCTACACCTTC
TRBV11-3,TRBJ2-5,.,.,CASSLDSQETQYF,TGTGCCAGCAGCTTAGACAGTCAAGAGACCCAGTACTTC
TRBV5-4,TRBJ1-1,once,TRBD1,CASSFRQGGGTEAFF,TGTGCCAGCAGCTTTCGACAGGGTGGGGGCACTGAAGCTTTCTTT
TRBV5-5,TRBJ2-3,.,TRBD1,CASSLVAGGITDTQYF,TGTGCCAGCAGCTTGGTTGCAGGGGGCATAACAGATACGCAGTATTTT
TRBV28,TRBJ1-1,.,.,CASNRGTWAEAFF,TGTGCCAGCAATCGGGGGACCTGGGCTGAAGCTTTCTTT
TRBV6-1,TRBJ2-5,.,.,CASSRQETQYF,TGTGCCAGCAGCCGACAAGAGACCCAGTACTTC
TRBV11-3,TRBJ2-2,.,.,CASSLGFSGELFF,TGTGCCAGCAGCTTAGGTTTTTCCGGGGAGCTGTTTTTT
TRBV7-9,TRBJ2-5,.,.,CASSPGRGTIRFQETQYF,TGTGCCAGCAGCCCAGGAAGGGGGACGATCCGATTCCAAGAGACCCAGTACTTC
TRBV7-9,TRBJ1-2,.,TRBD1,CASSSTRVGGQGTYGYTF,TGTGCCAGCAGTTCGACACGAGTCGGAGGACAGGGCACCTATGGCTACACCTTC
TRBV6-6,TRBJ1-1,.,.,CASSPAGGGTEAFF,TGTGCCAGCAGTCCAGCGGGGGGAGGGACTGAAGCTTTCTTT
TRBV28,TRBJ1-2,.,.,CASNQQGWGGYTF,TGTGCCAGCAACCAACAGGGATGGGGTGGCTACACCTTC
TRBV7-9,TRBJ2-6,.,.,CASSLWAEGANVLTF,TGTGCCAGCAGCTTATGGGCGGAGGGGGCCAACGTCCTGACTTTC
TRBV11-2,TRBJ2-1,.,TRBD2,CASTALAATYNEQFF,TGTGCCAGCACCGCTCTAGCGGCGACATACAATGAGCAGTTCTTC
TRBV27,TRBJ2-7,.,TRBD2,CASSWGAGGLYEQYF,TGTGCCAGCAGTTGGGGAGCGGGGGGATTATACGAGCAGTACTTC
TRBV4-3,TRBJ1-5,.,.,CASSQDTNSNQPQHF,TGCGCCAGCAGCCAAGATACAAATAGCAATCAGCCCCAGCATTTT
TRBV18,TRBJ2-3,.,TRBD1,CASSRADRGSTDTQYF,TGTGCCAGCTCACGAGCGGACAGGGGAAGCACAGATACGCAGTATTTT
TRBV9,TRBJ1-1,.,TRBD1,CASSVGQGANTEAFF,TGTGCCAGCTCAGTGGGACAGGGGGCAAACACTGAAGCTTTCTTT